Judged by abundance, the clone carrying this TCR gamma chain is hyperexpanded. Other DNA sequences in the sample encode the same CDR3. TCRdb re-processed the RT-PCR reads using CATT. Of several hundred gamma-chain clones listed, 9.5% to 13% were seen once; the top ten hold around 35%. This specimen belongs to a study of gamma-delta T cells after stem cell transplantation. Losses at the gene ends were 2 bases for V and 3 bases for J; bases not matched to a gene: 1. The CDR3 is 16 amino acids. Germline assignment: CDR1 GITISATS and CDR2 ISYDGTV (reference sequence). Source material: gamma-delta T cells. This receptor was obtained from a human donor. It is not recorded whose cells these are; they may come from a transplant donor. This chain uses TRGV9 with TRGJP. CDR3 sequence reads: CALWEEQELGKKIKVF. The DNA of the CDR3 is TGTGCCTTGTGGGAGGAGCAAGAGTTGGGCAAAAAAATCAAGGTATTT.